One and the same sample provided the 14 T cell receptor beta chains below, sequenced in a study of blood T cell repertoires in COVID-19. The protocol was immunoSEQ multiplex PCR, while the TCRdb copy is restricted to in-frame clones and leaves out a portion. The table shows about 250,000 clones, with 75% to 85% occurring only once. Sequences were obtained from peripheral blood. The receptors were gathered from a man between 45 and 60 years old with active or convalescent COVID-19.

This clone showed up just a few times. The chain is built from TRBV18 and TRBJ2-1, with 8 bases fitting TRBD2. Germline loops: CDR1 KGHSH, CDR2 LQKENI. The length of the CDR3 is 17 residues. J gave up 7 bases and V 2 bases, and 13 bases lay outside the gene matches. CDR3 DNA sequence: TGTGCCAGCTCACCAGCTGCCGGGACTAGGTCTAATAATGAGCAGTTCTTC. It translates to CASSPAAGTRSNNEQFF.

The chain couples TRBV2 to TRBJ1-1; 7 bases fit TRBD1. Germline CDR1 reads SNHLY; CDR2 reads FYNNEI. V dropped 6 bases and J dropped 0; count of bases not matched to a gene: 7. The CDR3 loop spans 15 amino acids. The CDR3 nucleotides read TGTGCCAGCAGGGAGGACAGGCACATGAACACTGAAGCTTTCTTT. Translated, it gives CASREDRHMNTEAFF.

The gene calls are TRBV2 and TRBJ2-7; D unresolved. The CDR3 loop spans 12 amino acids. V gave up 8 bases and J gave up 1 base, with 9 bases separating them. Per the germline V gene, CDR1 is SNHLY and CDR2 is FYNNEI. The CDR3 sequence is CASEIASYEQYF. The CDR3 DNA is TGTGCCAGCGAAATCGCGTCCTACGAGCAGTACTTC. Full variable domain (outside the CDR3, taken from reference TRBV2 and TRBJ2-7): EPEVTQTPSHQVTQMGQEVILRCVPISNHLYFYWYRQILGQKVEFLVSFYNNEISEKSEIFDDQFSVERPDGSNFTLKIRSTKLEDSAMYFCASEIASYEQYFGPGTRLTVT.

The chain combines TRBV7-2 with TRBJ1-2, with D uncertain. V was pared by 5 bases and J by 8 bases, with 12 bases between. The CDR3 is made up of 12 amino acids. From germline, CDR1 is SGHTA and CDR2 FQGNSA. CDR3 bases: TGTGCCAGCAGCGAAGGACTCGTCGGCTACACCTTC. It yields the protein CASSEGLVGYTF.

The chain links TRBV28 to TRBJ2-7, with a weak D call TRBD2 (6 bases). This CDR3 comprises 13 residues. CDR1 and CDR2 from the germline V gene are MDHEN and SYDVKM. V lost 5 bases, J lost 3 bases, and 11 bases lay in between. CDR3 sequence reads: CASSPAGIYEQYF. The CDR3, as DNA: TGTGCCAGCAGTCCTGCGGGGATCTACGAGCAGTACTTC. Looking up the rest from reference TRBV28 and TRBJ2-7 gives the full variable domain: DVKVTQSSRYLVKRTGEKVFLECVQDMDHENMFWYRQDPGLGLRLIYFSYDVKMKEKGDIPEGYSVSREKKERFSLILESASTNQTSMYLCASSPAGIYEQYFGPGTRLTVT.

The chain is built from TRBV4-1 and TRBJ2-7; 8 bases align to TRBD1. Trimming at V came to 2 bases and at J to 3 bases, leaving 6 bases not matched to a gene. CDR3 length: 15 amino acids. Germline V lookup: CDR1 MGHRA, CDR2 YSYEKL. CDR3 residues: CASSQTTGEGYEQYF. The CDR3 nucleotides read TGCGCCAGCAGCCAAACGACAGGGGAAGGCTACGAGCAGTACTTC.

The CDR3 sequence: CAYEMTGLIYGYTF. The CDR3 region has the DNA TGTGCCTATGAAATGACAGGGTTAATCTATGGCTACACCTTC. The chain is built from TRBV30 and TRBJ1-2, with TRBD1 matching over 7 bases. The CDR3 has 14 residues. After removal of 7 bases from V and 4 bases from J, the junction contained 12 bases not matched to a gene. CDR1 and CDR2 (germline): GTSNPN, SVGIG (reference sequence). Combining the CDR3 with reference TRBV30 and TRBJ1-2 gives the whole variable domain SQTIHQWPATLVQPVGSPLSLECTVEGTSNPNLYWYRQAAGRGLQLLFYSVGIGQISSEVPQNLSASRPQDRQFILSSKKLLLSDSGFYLCAYEMTGLIYGYTFGSGTRLTVV.

The V call is TRBV15, the J call TRBJ2-3; 10 positions match TRBD2. The V gene end was trimmed by 2 bases and the J gene end by 4 bases; junction bases not matched to a gene: 3. Germline CDR1 is LNHNV and CDR2 is YYDKDF (reference sequence). CDR3 length: 15 amino acids. CDR3 in amino acids: CATSRSGRGPDTQYF. In DNA, the CDR3 is TGTGCCACCAGCAGAAGCGGGAGGGGGCCAGATACGCAGTATTTT.

The chain employs TRBV4-1 and TRBJ1-5; D gene unclear. This CDR3 is built from 13 residues. From germline, CDR1 is MGHRA and CDR2 YSYEKL. Deletions cut 2 bases from V and 4 bases from J, with 6 bases between. The CDR3 reads CASSQLINQPQHF. CDR3 nucleotide sequence: TGCGCCAGCAGCCAACTAATTAATCAGCCCCAGCATTTT.

The chain is built from TRBV28 and TRBJ1-2; tentatively, D is TRBD1 (6 bases). Trimming pared 4 bases from V and 8 bases from J, leaving 17 bases between. The CDR3 has 14 residues. CDR1 is MDHEN and CDR2 is SYDVKM in the germline V gene. The CDR3 DNA is TGTGCCAGCAGTTCAAAGCCAACAGGGTTAGGCTACACCTTC. Translated, it gives CASSSKPTGLGYTF.

This clone was recorded only once. CDR3 nucleotide sequence: TGTGCCAGCAGTTTGGGGGAGGACTATGGCTACACCTTC. Its translation is CASSLGEDYGYTF. This chain uses TRBV12-3 or TRBV12-4 with TRBJ1-2; a possible D gene is TRBD1 (5 bases). Trimming left V 3 bases short and J 3 bases short, with 8 bases between. The CDR3 covers 13 residues.

This sequence joins TRBV18 and TRBJ2-7, with TRBD1 identical over 7 bases. The CDR3 extends over 13 amino acids. With V trimmed by 3 bases and J by 4 bases, 3 bases remained unmatched. CDR1 is KGHSH, CDR2 LQKENI, per germline. The CDR3 bases are TGTGCCAGCTCACCCGGGACAGATTACGAGCAGTACTTC. It yields the protein CASSPGTDYEQYF.

This clone was observed a handful of times. The chain links TRBV5-6 to TRBJ1-5, with 7 bases fitting TRBD1. CDR1 is SGHDT, CDR2 YYEEEE, per germline. This CDR3 region has 16 residues. V lost 4 bases, J lost 4 bases, and 11 bases stayed unmatched. CDR3 sequence: CASSPAGQSPNQPQHF. As DNA, the CDR3 is TGTGCCAGCAGCCCTGCGGGACAGTCTCCTAATCAGCCCCAGCATTTT.

A few counts support this clone. The chain links TRBV19 to TRBJ1-5; D is possibly TRBD1 (6 bases). V was pared by 7 bases and J by 9 bases, with 19 bases between. This CDR3 spans 14 amino acids. Looked up from germline, CDR1 is LNHDA and CDR2 is SQIVND (reference sequence). The CDR3 protein is CASIKGGGRWPQHF. CDR3 coding DNA: TGTGCCAGTATAAAAGGGGGGGGCCGGTGGCCCCAGCATTTT.